The source of this T cell receptor (beta chain) is a study of cytomegalovirus exposure and HLA in healthy donors. The PCR had 60 Vbeta and 13 Jbeta primers. Method: immunoSEQ multiplex PCR; TCRdb's copy keeps in-frame clones and lacks some. The data contain 50,000 or so clones, 45% to 70% of them singletons. V lost 6 bases to trimming and J lost 2 bases; unmatched junction nucleotides: 8. CDR3 size: 16 residues. The germline gives CDR1 SGHVS, CDR2 FQNEAQ. The chain has TRBV7-8 and TRBJ2-3, with 10 bases aligning to TRBD2. The sequencing sample was made of PBMCs. The sequence derives from a human donor in good health. CDR3 sequence reads: CASRSIAGGFTDTQYF. The CDR3 nucleotides read TGTGCCAGCAGATCCATAGCGGGGGGCTTCACAGATACGCAGTATTTT.